Reported below is one T cell receptor (beta chain). What it binds is unknown. Primers used in a second PCR of roughly 6 to 12 cycles were a sample-barcoded 5' primer and a J-beta primer mix. Through a template-switch adaptor with 12 random nucleotides, each cDNA molecule received a tag. Per sample, CDR3-containing paired-end reads numbered at least 3 million. TCRdb analysed the 5' RACE reads with MiXCR anew, one entry per CDR3 protein. The sample carries about 640,000 distinct CDR3 sequences, under 70% recorded once. Those donating, healthy Caucasian individuals from Russia, were aged roughly 6 to 100. These data originate in a study of blood T cells in healthy people across ages. CDR1 and CDR2 (germline): SQVTM, ANQGSEA. This CDR3 has 13 amino acids. V was cut by 8 bases and J by 2 bases, with 15 bases left in between. Study-level points and caveats: Strong correlation was found linking TCR beta diversity to naive T cell percentage.

The clonotype originates from a man between 60 and 70 years old in good health. V and J are TRBV29-1 and TRBJ1-2; no clear D gene. What was sequenced was blood. For the CDR3, the DNA is TGCAGCTTCAGAAGGGATCGCAACTATGGCTACACCTTC. Translated, it gives CSFRRDRNYGYTF.